This T cell receptor (beta chain) was captured by sequencing in a study of early T cells in non-severe SARS-CoV-2 infection (dated by TCRdb to about 2021). Background for the entire study: TCR sequencing used bulk RNA from unsorted whole blood, so alpha and beta chains could not be paired. Overall study outcomes, separate from this receptor: VDJdb matching was skewed toward anti-spike CD8 responses and likely underestimated virus-specific expansions, missing private and CD4 specificities.

The study was a case-control design nested within a healthcare worker cohort in London, UK, with weekly nasopharyngeal swab PCR tests and blood sampling. Healthcare workers were recruited between 23 and 31 March 2020, during the week of the UK lockdown, and were followed weekly for up to about 15 weeks. V drops 7 bases and J drops 8 bases, leaving 15 bases in between. There are 12 amino acids in the CDR3, from cysteine to phenylalanine inclusive. Just CDR3 DNA is preserved here, 36 bases in frame from base 1. CDR1 SGDLS and CDR2 YYNGEE were looked up in the germline V gene. Notes on this clonotype: Its specific antigen is unknown. It has no much larger one-base neighbor in the sample; base qualities were not kept.

Library prep was done by 5' RACE. Sequenced using a NextSeq 500. In the TCR library protocol, unique molecular identifiers were attached to individual cDNA molecules to correct for PCR bias and sequencing error. Sequencing covered both TCR alpha and beta chains, and within each sample the abundances of alpha and beta sequences were tightly co-correlated. The paper's data handling went like this. Decombinator V4 was used to annotate TCR sequences for V gene, J gene and CDR3. TCRs were defined as expanded if a significant change between any two time points was detected under a Poisson model with p below 0.0001. TCR abundances were normalised to the total number of TCRs sequenced in each sample and reported as counts per million. TRAV1-2 paired with TRAJ12, TRAJ20 or TRAJ33 defined MAIT TCRs, while TRAV10 paired with TRAJ18 defined iNKT TCRs. A search of VDJdb, accessed on 1 November 2021, was run for TCRs annotated to CMV, EBV and SARS-CoV-2, with TCRs annotated for multiple antigens excluded. TCRdb reworked the public reads: Q25 trimming with fastp, MiXCR clone assembly, productive beta chains retained. Every distinct CDR3 protein forms one entry, paired with its most common genes and DNA. These V and J calls rely on TCRdb rather than the paper's analysis. Within this sample are approximately 69,000 distinct CDR3 sequences, with about 10% of them counted one time only. About 5.8% of the sample lies in the top ten.

The source was whole blood, collected at baseline. The sequence came from an adult who was a healthcare worker with PCR-confirmed SARS-CoV-2 infection or an uninfected control (not recorded which). Recombination connected TRBV9 to TRBJ1-2; confidence is insufficient to name the D gene. Here the CDR3 is given as CASGNPMTGYTF. The nucleotides are TGTGCCAGCGGAAACCCAATGACCGGCTACACCTTC.